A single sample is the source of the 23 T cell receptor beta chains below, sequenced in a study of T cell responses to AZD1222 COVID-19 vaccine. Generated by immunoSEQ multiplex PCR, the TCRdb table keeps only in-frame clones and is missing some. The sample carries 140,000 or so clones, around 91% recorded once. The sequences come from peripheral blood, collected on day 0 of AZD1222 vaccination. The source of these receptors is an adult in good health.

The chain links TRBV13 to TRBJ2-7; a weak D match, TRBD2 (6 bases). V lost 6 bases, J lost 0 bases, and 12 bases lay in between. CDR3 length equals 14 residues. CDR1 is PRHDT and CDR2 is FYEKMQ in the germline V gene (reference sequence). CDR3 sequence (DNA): TGTGCCAGCAGAAGACGGGGGAGCTCCTACGAGCAGTACTTC. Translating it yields CASRRRGSSYEQYF.

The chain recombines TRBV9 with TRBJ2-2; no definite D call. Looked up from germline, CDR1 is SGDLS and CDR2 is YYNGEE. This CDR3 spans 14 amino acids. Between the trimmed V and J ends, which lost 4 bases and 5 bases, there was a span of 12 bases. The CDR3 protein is CASSLRAETGELFF. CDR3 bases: TGTGCCAGCAGCCTCCGGGCCGAGACCGGGGAGCTGTTTTTT.

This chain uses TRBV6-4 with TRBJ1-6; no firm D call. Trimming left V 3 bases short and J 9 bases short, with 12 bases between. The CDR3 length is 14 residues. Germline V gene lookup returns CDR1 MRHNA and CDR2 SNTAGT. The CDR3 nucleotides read TGTGCCAGCAGTGAAGGTGAACACGGTTCACCCCTCCACTTT. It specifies CASSEGEHGSPLHF.

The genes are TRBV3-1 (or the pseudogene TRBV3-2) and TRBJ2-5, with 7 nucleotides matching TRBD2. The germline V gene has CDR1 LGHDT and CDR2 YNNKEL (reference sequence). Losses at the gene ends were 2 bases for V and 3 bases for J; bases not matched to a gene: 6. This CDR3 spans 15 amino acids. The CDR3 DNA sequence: TGTGCCAGCAGCCAACTAGCGGCGTTAAAAGAGACCCAGTACTTC. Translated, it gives CASSQLAALKETQYF.

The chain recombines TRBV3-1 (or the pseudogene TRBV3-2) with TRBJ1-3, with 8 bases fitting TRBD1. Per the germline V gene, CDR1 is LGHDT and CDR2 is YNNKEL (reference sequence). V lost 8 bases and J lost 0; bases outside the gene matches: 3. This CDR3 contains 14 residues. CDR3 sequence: CASVDRGSGNTIYF. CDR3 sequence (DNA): TGTGCCAGCGTTGACAGGGGCTCTGGAAACACCATATATTTT.

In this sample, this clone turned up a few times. The CDR3 protein is CASSPYPLAEQYF. CDR3 DNA sequence: TGTGCCAGCTCACCATACCCCTTAGCCGAGCAGTACTTC. The rearrangement links TRBV18 to TRBJ2-7; D uncertain. The CDR3 consists of 13 residues. Germline-derived CDR1 and CDR2 are KGHSH and LQKENI. Trimming took off 2 bases at V and 6 bases at J, with 11 bases between the two ends.

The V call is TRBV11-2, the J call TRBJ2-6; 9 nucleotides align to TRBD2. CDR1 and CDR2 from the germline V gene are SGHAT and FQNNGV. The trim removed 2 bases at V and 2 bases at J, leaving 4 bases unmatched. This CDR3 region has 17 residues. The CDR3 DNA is TGTGCCAGCAGCTTATTCCCTAGCGGGACTGGGGCCAACGTCCTGACTTTC. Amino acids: CASSLFPSGTGANVLTF.

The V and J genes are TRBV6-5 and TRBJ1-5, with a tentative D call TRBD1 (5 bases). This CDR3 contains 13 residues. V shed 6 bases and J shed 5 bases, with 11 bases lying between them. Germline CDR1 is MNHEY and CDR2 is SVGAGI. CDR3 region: CASSSDSHQPQHF. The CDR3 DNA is TGTGCCAGCAGCTCAGACAGTCATCAGCCCCAGCATTTT.

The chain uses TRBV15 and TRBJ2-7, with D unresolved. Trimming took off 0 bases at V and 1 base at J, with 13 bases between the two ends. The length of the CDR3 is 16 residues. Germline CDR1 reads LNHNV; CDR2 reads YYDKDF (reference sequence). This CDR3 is CATSRERTRGSYEQYF. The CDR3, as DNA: TGTGCCACCAGCAGAGAAAGGACCCGAGGATCCTACGAGCAGTACTTC.

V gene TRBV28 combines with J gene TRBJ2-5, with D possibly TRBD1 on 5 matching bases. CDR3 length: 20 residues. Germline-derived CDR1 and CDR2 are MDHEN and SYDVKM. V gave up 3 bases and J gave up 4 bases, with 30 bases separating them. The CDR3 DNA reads TGTGCCAGCAGTTTTAATCTCTGGACATCAATTCGTCCCACCCCAGAGACCCAGTACTTC. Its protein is CASSFNLWTSIRPTPETQYF.

CDR3 DNA: TGTGCCACCAGTGAAACAGGTAATCAGCCCCAGCATTTT. Protein: CATSETGNQPQHF. The chain recombines TRBV24-1 with TRBJ1-5; D perhaps matches TRBD1 (5 bases). The CDR3 contains 13 residues. Germline V gene sequence: CDR1 KGHDR, CDR2 SFDVKD. Trimming removed 4 bases at V and 4 bases at J, with 7 bases between.

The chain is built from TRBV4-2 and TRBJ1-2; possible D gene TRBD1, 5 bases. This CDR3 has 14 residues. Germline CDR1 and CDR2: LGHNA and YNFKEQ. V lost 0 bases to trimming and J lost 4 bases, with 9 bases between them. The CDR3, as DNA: TGTGCCAGCAGCCAAGAATGGGGCGTCTATGGCTACACCTTC. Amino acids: CASSQEWGVYGYTF.

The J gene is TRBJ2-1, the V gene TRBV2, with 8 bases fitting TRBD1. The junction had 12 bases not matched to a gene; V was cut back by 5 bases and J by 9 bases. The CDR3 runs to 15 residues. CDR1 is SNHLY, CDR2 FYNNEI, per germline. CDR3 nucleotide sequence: TGTGCCAGCAGTTTTGTGGACAGGGTTTTAGGTGAGCAGTTCTTC. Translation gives CASSFVDRVLGEQFF.

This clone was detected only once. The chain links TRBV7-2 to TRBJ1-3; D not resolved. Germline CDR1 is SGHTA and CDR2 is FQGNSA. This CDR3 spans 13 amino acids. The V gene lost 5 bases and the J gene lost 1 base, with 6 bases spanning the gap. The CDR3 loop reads CASSPRSGNTIYF. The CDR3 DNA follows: TGTGCCAGCAGCCCGAGATCTGGAAACACCATATATTTT.

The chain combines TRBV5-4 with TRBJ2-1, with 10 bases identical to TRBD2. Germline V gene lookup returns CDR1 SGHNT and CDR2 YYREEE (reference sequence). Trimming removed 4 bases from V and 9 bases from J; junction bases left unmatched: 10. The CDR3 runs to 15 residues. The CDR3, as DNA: TGTGCCAGCAGCCCGGGACTAGCGAATTCGGGTGAGCAGTTCTTC. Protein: CASSPGLANSGEQFF.

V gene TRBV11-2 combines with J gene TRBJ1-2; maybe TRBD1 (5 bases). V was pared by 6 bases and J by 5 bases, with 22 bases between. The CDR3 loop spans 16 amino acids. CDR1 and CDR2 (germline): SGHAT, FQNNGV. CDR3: CASRPLRQGKEYGYTF. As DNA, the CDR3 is TGTGCCAGCAGACCCTTGAGGCAGGGAAAGGAGTATGGCTACACCTTC.

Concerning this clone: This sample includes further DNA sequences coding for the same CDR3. CDR3 residues: CASSLGTGANYGYTF. DNA for the CDR3: TGCGCCAGCAGCCTGGGGACAGGAGCCAACTATGGCTACACCTTC. V is TRBV5-1 and J is TRBJ1-2, with 8 bases identical to TRBD1. CDR1 and CDR2 from the germline V gene are SGHRS and YFSETQ. There are 15 residues in the CDR3. V gave up 4 bases and J gave up 2 bases; unmatched junction bases: 7.

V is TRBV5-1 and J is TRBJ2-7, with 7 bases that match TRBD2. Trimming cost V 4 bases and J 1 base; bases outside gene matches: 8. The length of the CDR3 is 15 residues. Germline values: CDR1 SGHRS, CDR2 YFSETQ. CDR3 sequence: CASSPREALSYEQYF. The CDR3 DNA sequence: TGCGCCAGCAGCCCCCGGGAGGCCTTATCCTACGAGCAGTACTTC.

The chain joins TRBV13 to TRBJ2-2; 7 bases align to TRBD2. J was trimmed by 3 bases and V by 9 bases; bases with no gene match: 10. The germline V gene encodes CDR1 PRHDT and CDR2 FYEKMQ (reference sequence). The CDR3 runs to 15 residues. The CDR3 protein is CASRVASGYTGELFF. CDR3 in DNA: TGTGCCAGTAGAGTGGCTAGCGGTTACACCGGGGAGCTGTTTTTT.

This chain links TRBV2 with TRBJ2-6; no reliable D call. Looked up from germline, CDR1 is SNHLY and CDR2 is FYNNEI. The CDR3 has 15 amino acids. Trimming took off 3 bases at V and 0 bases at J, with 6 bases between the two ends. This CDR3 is CASSEGNSGANVLTF. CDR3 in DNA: TGTGCCAGCAGTGAGGGAAACTCTGGGGCCAACGTCCTGACTTTC.

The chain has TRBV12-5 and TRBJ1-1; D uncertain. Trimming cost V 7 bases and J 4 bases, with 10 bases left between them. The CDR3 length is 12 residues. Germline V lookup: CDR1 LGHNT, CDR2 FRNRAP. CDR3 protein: CASVGFSTEAFF. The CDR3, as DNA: TGTGCTAGTGTAGGGTTCTCCACTGAAGCTTTCTTT.

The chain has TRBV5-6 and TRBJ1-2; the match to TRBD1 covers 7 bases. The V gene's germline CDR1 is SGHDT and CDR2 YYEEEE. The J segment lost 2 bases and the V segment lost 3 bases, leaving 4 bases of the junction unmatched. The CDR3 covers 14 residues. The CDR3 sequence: CASSSPGQNYGYTF. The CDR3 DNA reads TGTGCCAGCAGCTCACCGGGACAGAACTATGGCTACACCTTC.

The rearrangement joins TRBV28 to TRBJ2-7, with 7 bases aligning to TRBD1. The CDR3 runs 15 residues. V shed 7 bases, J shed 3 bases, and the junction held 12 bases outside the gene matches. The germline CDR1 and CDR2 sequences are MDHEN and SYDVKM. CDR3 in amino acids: CASNTRGPEDYEQYF. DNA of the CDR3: TGTGCCAGCAACACGAGGGGGCCTGAAGACTACGAGCAGTACTTC.